This entry lists 32 T cell receptor beta chains sequenced from one sample in a study of blood T cell repertoires in COVID-19. The data were produced by immunoSEQ multiplex PCR, yet TCRdb's version contains in-frame clones alone and is incomplete. This sample has 45,000 to 70,000 clones; roughly 80% occur once, and the top ten carry 20% to 25%. The sample comprised peripheral blood. The receptors originated from a woman aged 55-69 years with acute or convalescent COVID-19.

The rearrangement uses TRBV3-1 (or the pseudogene TRBV3-2) and TRBJ2-7; no definite D call. Germline V gives CDR1 LGHDT, CDR2 YNNKEL (reference sequence). The CDR3 is 12 residues long. The V gene lost 4 bases and the J gene lost 3 bases, with 7 bases spanning the gap. DNA of the CDR3: TGTGCCAGCAGCCTCCCGGGCTACGAGCAGTACTTC. Protein sequence: CASSLPGYEQYF.

The V and J genes are TRBV9 and TRBJ1-2, with D tentatively TRBD1 (5 bases). The V end was cut by 0 bases, the J end by 3 bases, with 9 bases between. CDR1 and CDR2 from the germline V gene are SGDLS and YYNGEE. The CDR3 extends over 14 amino acids. CDR3: CASSVVGGDYGYTF. The CDR3 DNA follows: TGTGCCAGCAGCGTAGTGGGGGGAGACTATGGCTACACCTTC.

The rearrangement links TRBV3-1 (or the pseudogene TRBV3-2) to TRBJ1-4; 9 bases fit TRBD1. The V gene's germline CDR1 is LGHDT and CDR2 YNNKEL (reference sequence). The CDR3 has 15 amino acids. Germline trimming cut 5 bases from V and 8 bases from J; bases unmatched to any gene: 9. Here the CDR3 reads CASSEPGTGREKLFF. CDR3 sequence (DNA): TGTGCCAGCAGCGAACCCGGGACAGGGAGGGAAAAACTGTTTTTT.

DNA for the CDR3: TGTGCCAGCAGTAGGAACAGGAAACAGAATAATTCACCCCTCCACTTT. This translates into CASSRNRKQNNSPLHF. J is TRBJ1-6 and V is TRBV6-4, with a weak D call TRBD1 (5 bases). CDR1 MRHNA and CDR2 SNTAGT come from the germline V gene. The CDR3 has 16 residues. Trimming cost V 5 bases and J 5 bases, with 16 bases left between them.

This clone was seen only a few times. The chain employs TRBV19 and TRBJ2-1, with D unclear. V was cut by 3 bases and J by 0 bases, with 6 bases left in between. The CDR3 length is 14 residues. The germline CDR1 and CDR2 sequences are LNHDA and SQIVND (reference sequence). In DNA form, the CDR3 reads TGTGCCAGTAGTATTGACAACTCCTACAATGAGCAGTTCTTC. Protein sequence: CASSIDNSYNEQFF. Full variable domain (outside the CDR3, taken from reference TRBV19 and TRBJ2-1): DGGITQSPKYLFRKEGQNVTLSCEQNLNHDAMYWYRQDPGQGLRLIYYSQIVNDFQKGDIAEGYSVSREKKESFPLTVTSAQKNPTAFYLCASSIDNSYNEQFFGPGTRLTVL.

V gene TRBV7-2 combines with J gene TRBJ1-6; perhaps TRBD1 as D (5 bases). This CDR3 is built from 15 residues. V gave up 5 bases and J gave up 7 bases, with 15 bases separating them. Germline assignment: CDR1 SGHTA and CDR2 FQGNSA. The CDR3 DNA reads TGTGCCAGCAGCCCCCCGGGACTCCAAAATTCACCCCTCCACTTT. This encodes CASSPPGLQNSPLHF.

The genes are TRBV4-3 and TRBJ2-2; 9 bases agree with TRBD1. Germline CDR1 LGHNA, CDR2 YSLEER. V dropped 4 bases and J dropped 4; count of bases not matched to a gene: 13. The CDR3 is 18 amino acids. CDR3 residues: CASSLYHGDRATTGELFF. The CDR3, as DNA: TGCGCCAGCAGCCTCTACCACGGGGACAGGGCGACCACCGGGGAGCTGTTTTTT.

The genes are TRBV7-9 and TRBJ1-4, with D maybe TRBD1 (5 bases). Germline CDR1 SEHNR, CDR2 FQNEAQ (reference sequence). V lost 6 bases, J lost 8 bases, and 16 bases lay in between. This CDR3 region has 14 residues. The CDR3 DNA follows: TGTGCCAGCAGTTCAGGGCCGATCCGAGAAAAACTGTTTTTT. Amino acids: CASSSGPIREKLFF.

The V and J genes are TRBV25-1 and TRBJ1-6, with 8 bases matching TRBD1. This CDR3 is 14 amino acids long. V trimming: 10 bases; J trimming: 9 bases; junction bases outside the gene matches: 11. Per germline, CDR1 MGHDK and CDR2 SYGVNS. The CDR3 reads CATSSGQVLSPLHF. CDR3 nucleotide sequence: TGTGCCACCTCGTCGGGACAGGTGCTTTCACCCCTCCACTTT.

The V and J genes are TRBV18 and TRBJ1-1; D unclear. Per the germline V gene, CDR1 is KGHSH and CDR2 is LQKENI. Trimming removed 4 bases from V and 1 base from J, with 7 bases in between. CDR3 length: 13 residues. DNA of the CDR3: TGTGCCAGCTCACGGTCCGGGAACACTGAAGCTTTCTTT. Amino acids: CASSRSGNTEAFF.

The chain carries TRBV9 and TRBJ2-2; D is undetermined. Between the trimmed V and J ends, which lost 4 bases and 5 bases, there was a span of 12 bases. Germline CDR1 and CDR2: SGDLS and YYNGEE. The CDR3 sequence is 14 residues long. The DNA for the CDR3 is TGTGCCAGCAGCCCAGTGATGGTGACCGGGGAGCTGTTTTTT. It is translated as CASSPVMVTGELFF.

The rearrangement uses TRBV2 and TRBJ1-1; D might be TRBD1 (6 bases). CDR3 length equals 11 residues. V dropped 6 bases and J dropped 8 bases, with 10 bases sitting between them. The germline CDR1 and CDR2 sequences are SNHLY and FYNNEI. This CDR3 reads CASRAQGEAFF. CDR3 DNA: TGTGCCAGCAGGGCCCAGGGGGAAGCTTTCTTT.

The V gene is TRBV29-1, the J gene TRBJ2-2, with TRBD1 matching 7 bases. Germline CDR1 is SQVTM and CDR2 is ANQGSEA. The CDR3 totals 14 residues. Losses at the gene ends were 7 bases for V and 4 bases for J; bases not matched to a gene: 9. CDR3 bases: TGCAGCGCCGTACTCGGGACAGCCACCGGGGAGCTGTTTTTT. It is translated as CSAVLGTATGELFF.

The sample holds one count of this clone. The chain joins TRBV7-9 to TRBJ1-3; possibly TRBD1 for D (6 bases). This CDR3 region has 17 residues. Germline values: CDR1 SEHNR, CDR2 FQNEAQ (reference sequence). V was pared by 4 bases and J by 0 bases, with 16 bases between. The CDR3 is CASSSGAPRGSGNTIYF. Here the CDR3 DNA reads TGTGCCAGCAGCTCAGGGGCCCCCCGGGGCTCTGGAAACACCATATATTTT.

The V gene is TRBV6-6, the J gene TRBJ1-2; perhaps TRBD1 as D (6 bases). V gave up 6 bases and J gave up 10 bases, with 21 bases separating them. The CDR3 runs to 14 residues. CDR1 is MNHNY and CDR2 is SVGAGI in the germline V gene (reference sequence). The CDR3 loop is CASSPSGGPHPYTF. CDR3 DNA: TGTGCCAGCAGCCCCTCGGGGGGGCCTCATCCCTACACCTTC.

The chain couples TRBV5-1 to TRBJ2-2; D call uncertain. Germline values: CDR1 SGHRS, CDR2 YFSETQ. The V end lost 4 bases, the J end lost 1 base, and 2 bases lay between the germline ends. This CDR3 region has 12 residues. CDR3 loop: CASSLNTGELFF. For the CDR3, the DNA is TGCGCCAGCAGCCTGAACACCGGGGAGCTGTTTTTT.

The chain employs TRBV15 and TRBJ1-5; D might be TRBD1 (5 bases). The length of the CDR3 is 18 residues. Germline CDR1 is LNHNV and CDR2 is YYDKDF (reference sequence). The V end lost 3 bases, the J end lost 1 base, and 19 bases lay between the germline ends. CDR3 in DNA: TGTGCCACCAGCAGGGGATGGGAGGGGCGGTGGAGCAATCAGCCCCAGCATTTT. Residues: CATSRGWEGRWSNQPQHF.

This chain connects TRBV11-2 to TRBJ2-7; TRBD2 matches at 7 bases. With V trimmed by 4 bases and J by 4 bases, 13 bases remained unmatched. Germline V gene data show CDR1 as SGHAT and CDR2 as FQNNGV. The CDR3 spans 16 residues. This CDR3 reads CASSSRLARKGYEQYF. DNA of the CDR3: TGTGCCAGCAGCTCAAGACTAGCAAGGAAGGGGTACGAGCAGTACTTC.

The V call is TRBV19, the J call TRBJ2-3, with D perhaps matching TRBD1 (7 bases). Germline V gene sequence: CDR1 LNHDA, CDR2 SQIVND (reference sequence). The ends were cut back, 3 bases at V and 2 bases at J, with 12 bases in the middle. The CDR3 covers 15 residues. This chain's CDR3 is CASSMRDSFTDTQYF. The CDR3 DNA reads TGTGCCAGTAGTATGCGGGACAGCTTCACAGATACGCAGTATTTT.

The rearrangement uses TRBV5-6 and TRBJ2-4; 9 nucleotides align to TRBD1. The CDR3 loop spans 13 amino acids. Germline-derived CDR1 and CDR2 are SGHDT and YYEEEE. V dropped 3 bases and J dropped 7; count of bases not matched to a gene: 2. Here the CDR3 reads CASSWTGDNIQYF. The CDR3 nucleotides are TGTGCCAGCAGCTGGACAGGGGACAACATTCAGTACTTC.

In DNA, the CDR3 is TGTGCCAGCAGTTTTGTCCCACTGGAGAAACTGTTTTTT. Its protein product is CASSFVPLEKLFF. This rearrangement joins TRBV12-3 or TRBV12-4 to TRBJ1-4; D remains unclear. The V and J ends lost 3 bases and 11 bases respectively, with 13 bases between them. The CDR3 has 13 amino acids.

The chain employs TRBV6-2 or TRBV6-3 and TRBJ2-7; TRBD1 might be the D (5 bases). CDR3 length: 13 residues. Between the trimmed V and J ends, which lost 5 bases and 1 base, there was a span of 9 bases. Germline CDR1 is MNHEY and CDR2 is SVGEGT. CDR3 in DNA: TGTGCCAGCAGTACGACAGTTTCCTACGAGCAGTACTTC. It encodes CASSTTVSYEQYF.

The chain couples TRBV7-2 to TRBJ1-4; TRBD1 matches at 9 bases. With 5 bases clipped from V and 1 base from J, the junction kept 5 bases outside the gene matches. Germline V gene data show CDR1 as SGHTA and CDR2 as FQGNSA. The CDR3 runs to 16 residues. CDR3 sequence: CASSARDRVTNEKLFF. CDR3 coding DNA: TGTGCCAGCAGCGCCCGGGACAGGGTAACTAATGAAAAACTGTTTTTT. Supplemented by reference TRBV7-2 and TRBJ1-4, the full variable domain reads GAGVSQSPSNKVTEKGKDVELRCDPISGHTALYWYRQSLGQGLEFLIYFQGNSAPDKSGLPSDRFSAERTGGSVSTLTIQRTQQEDSAVYLCASSARDRVTNEKLFFGSGTQLSVL.

The rearrangement joins TRBV27 to TRBJ2-3, with 8 bases lining up with TRBD1. CDR3 length: 18 amino acids. Germline lookup yields CDR1 MNHEY and CDR2 SMNVEV (reference sequence). J lost 4 bases, V lost 4 bases, and 16 bases had no gene match. CDR3 residues: CASSSSGGPFGRADTQYF. The CDR3 bases are TGTGCCAGCAGTTCATCAGGGGGCCCCTTTGGAAGGGCAGATACGCAGTATTTT.

This chain links TRBV10-3 with TRBJ1-2; 8 nucleotides line up with TRBD1. The CDR3 runs to 14 residues. V was clipped by 3 bases and J by 7 bases; unmatched bases: 7. Germline V gives CDR1 ENHRY, CDR2 SYGVKD. The CDR3 region has the DNA TGTGCCATCAGTGACCCAGGGGGCGCGGGTGGCTACACCTTC. The encoded protein is CAISDPGGAGGYTF.

The chain recombines TRBV15 with TRBJ1-2, with 9 bases that match TRBD1. The CDR3 is 14 residues long. The trim removed 2 bases at V and 8 bases at J, leaving 6 bases unmatched. Germline V gives CDR1 LNHNV, CDR2 YYDKDF (reference sequence). The CDR3 nucleotides are TGTGCCACCAGCAGATCGACAGGGGGGAGCGGCTACACCTTC. Its translation: CATSRSTGGSGYTF.

The V and J genes are TRBV6-5 and TRBJ1-4; D ambiguous. The ends were cut back, 2 bases at V and 3 bases at J, with 10 bases in the middle. Germline V CDR1 and CDR2: MNHEY, SVGAGI. The CDR3 is 15 amino acids. DNA of the CDR3: TGTGCCAGCAGTTACAGCGGTGGCGCTAATGAAAAACTGTTTTTT. The encoded protein is CASSYSGGANEKLFF.

V usage is TRBV23-1 and J usage is TRBJ1-3; D may be TRBD1 (6 bases). TRBV23-1 is an ORF for which the function is uncertain. The CDR3 spans 17 residues. With 2 bases removed from V and 8 bases from J, the gap between germline ends came to 22 bases. The CDR3 nucleotides are TGCGCCAGCAGTCAAAACCCCTGGTTGGGGGCTAGGGACACCATATATTTT. It encodes CASSQNPWLGARDTIYF.

The V and J genes are TRBV6-5 and TRBJ1-5; D not resolved. V lost 7 bases and J 5 bases, leaving 15 bases between the germline ends. CDR1 and CDR2 from the germline V gene are MNHEY and SVGAGI. This CDR3 is built from 14 residues. This chain's CDR3 is CASTPEQSYQPQHF. Here the CDR3 DNA reads TGTGCCAGCACTCCCGAACAGAGCTATCAGCCCCAGCATTTT.

The chain uses TRBV7-2 and TRBJ1-1, with 8 nucleotides matching TRBD1. V was pared by 3 bases and J by 6 bases, with 3 bases of the junction left unmatched. Germline CDR1 SGHTA, CDR2 FQGNSA. CDR3 size: 13 residues. The CDR3 nucleotides read TGTGCCAGCAGCTTGATACAGGGGGCTGAAGCTTTCTTT. It is translated as CASSLIQGAEAFF.

The chain uses TRBV24-1 and TRBJ2-1; 8 nucleotides agree with TRBD2. The V and J ends lost 7 bases and 7 bases, in that order; junction bases with no gene match: 14. CDR3 length: 16 residues. Per the germline V gene, CDR1 is KGHDR and CDR2 is SFDVKD. Here the CDR3 reads CATSRAGAGAGNEQFF. The DNA of the CDR3 is TGTGCCACCAGCCGTGCGGGAGCGGGGGCTGGTAATGAGCAGTTCTTC.

The rearrangement joins TRBV18 to TRBJ1-3; D perhaps matches TRBD1 (5 bases). Trimming shortened V by 3 bases and J by 0 bases, and 12 bases separated the two germline ends. Germline values: CDR1 KGHSH, CDR2 LQKENI. The CDR3 runs 16 residues. The CDR3, as DNA: TGTGCCAGCTCACCGGGAGGGGACTTCTCTGGAAACACCATATATTTT. It yields the protein CASSPGGDFSGNTIYF.